This T cell receptor (beta chain) was recorded in a study of CD8 T cells in ankylosing spondylitis (dated by TCRdb to the late 2010s). Concerning the study at large: To find TCR variants linked to disease, the study profiled T cell receptor beta repertoires in ankylosing spondylitis patients and healthy donors. In total, the full study cohort was made up of 100 to 140 healthy donors and about two dozen ankylosing spondylitis patients. Peripheral blood samples were taken, and synovial fluid was additionally collected from ankylosing spondylitis patients.

TCRdb shows the sequencer as Illumina HiSeq 2500. Quantitative 5'-RACE with molecular barcodes was used to prepare TCR beta libraries. For the original study's pipeline: A new computational method based on a probabilistic model of VDJ rearrangement was used to identify disease-linked TCR variants. Starting from the raw public reads, TCRdb applied fastp trimming at Q25, assembled clones with MiXCR and retained in-frame beta chains. Each entry is one CDR3 protein sequence, shown with its most common DNA and genes. V and J calls and clone size were set by TCRdb, not the authors. The sample table lists 150,000 to 200,000 distinct CDR3 sequences, 30% to 40% of them with a count of one. The top ten constitute over 5.5% of the sample. For each ankylosing spondylitis patient, the synovial fluid sample was matched to a blood sample from that same patient. Regarding this clonotype: No antigen is known for it. Base-call qualities are not available, and no considerably larger clone is one nucleotide away.

Beyond this particular receptor, the publication reports: A TCR beta motif made up of several highly homologous amino acid variants appeared to be characteristic of blood from ankylosing spondylitis patients. The disease-linked clones showed a CD8+ phenotype and occurred at relatively low frequencies in peripheral blood. Some motif variants were previously reported in synovial fluid and blood of reactive arthritis patients, suggesting common disease-initiation mechanisms. The disease-linked clones were reported as significantly enriched in matched synovial fluid samples from ankylosing spondylitis patients.

The CDR3 goes from the cysteine to the phenylalanine over 15 residues. Here the CDR3 DNA is all that survives: 45 bases in frame from base 1. Reading the germline V gene (reference sequence) gives CDR1 SEHNR and CDR2 FQNEAQ. Trimming takes 2 bases from V and 6 bases from J, and the germline ends sit 16 bases apart. The sequencing input was synovial fluid, either unsorted or a sorted T cell fraction (not recorded which). The chain couples TRBV7-9 to TRBJ1-2, with a tentative D gene TRBD1 over 6 matching bases. The TCR sequence derives from a male donor with ankylosing spondylitis. The CDR3 loop reads CASSLQQGVSDGYTF. The sequence in DNA is TGTGCCAGCAGCTTACAACAGGGTGTCTCCGATGGCTACACCTTC.